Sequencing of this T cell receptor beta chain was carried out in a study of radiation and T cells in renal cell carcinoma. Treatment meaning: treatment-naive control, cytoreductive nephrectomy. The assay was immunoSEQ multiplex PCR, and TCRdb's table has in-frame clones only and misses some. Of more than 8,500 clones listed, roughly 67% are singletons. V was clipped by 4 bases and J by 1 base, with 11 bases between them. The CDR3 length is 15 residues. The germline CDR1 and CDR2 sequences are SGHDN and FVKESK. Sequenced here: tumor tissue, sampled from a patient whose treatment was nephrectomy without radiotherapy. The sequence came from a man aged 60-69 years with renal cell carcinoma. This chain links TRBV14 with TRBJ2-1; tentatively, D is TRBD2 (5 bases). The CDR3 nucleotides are TGTGCCAGCAGCCCCCGAAGAGGGTCCTACAATGAGCAGTTCTTC. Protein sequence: CASSPRRGSYNEQFF.